The 22 T cell receptor beta chains in this list originate from one sample, sequenced in a study of cytomegalovirus exposure and HLA in healthy donors. Vbeta (60) and Jbeta (13) primers were used in the PCR. TCRdb keeps only in-frame clones here, not all; method: immunoSEQ multiplex PCR. The sample data list around 140,000 clones. Sequenced material: PBMCs. The receptors originated from a man aged 18 to 30 in good health and CMV-seronegative.

This chain links TRBV10-3 with TRBJ2-7; the D is unclear. The V gene lost 4 bases and the J gene lost 1 base, with 5 bases spanning the gap. The germline V gene has CDR1 ENHRY and CDR2 SYGVKD. This CDR3 is 12 amino acids long. The DNA of the CDR3 is TGTGCCATCAGTGTTTCGTCCTACGAGCAGTACTTC. Its translation is CAISVSSYEQYF.

This sequence joins TRBV28 and TRBJ1-5; the D is unclear. Germline CDR1 reads MDHEN; CDR2 reads SYDVKM. This CDR3 has 11 residues. Trimming stripped 6 bases from V and 6 bases from J, with 6 bases between. CDR3 in DNA: TGTGCCAGCAGCGGAGTTCAGCCCCAGCATTTT. Protein product: CASSGVQPQHF.

The chain is built from TRBV11-1 and TRBJ2-5; 7 nucleotides match TRBD1. The assigned J gene may be wrong: the sequence end matches TRBJ2-7 better. Germline lookup yields CDR1 SGHAT and CDR2 FQDESV (reference sequence). This CDR3 comprises 16 residues. This CDR3 is CASSGDREWDTYEQYF. The CDR3 DNA reads TGTGCCAGCAGCGGGGACAGAGAGTGGGATACCTACGAGCAGTACTTC.

The chain joins TRBV6-6 to TRBJ2-1, with a possible D match to TRBD2 (6 bases). The germline gives CDR1 MNHNY, CDR2 SVGAGI (reference sequence). The CDR3 is 14 residues long. The V gene lost 2 bases and the J gene lost 5 bases, with 10 bases spanning the gap. The CDR3, as DNA: TGTGCCAGCAGTTACGACTTAGCGGACAATGAGCAGTTCTTC. Its translation is CASSYDLADNEQFF.

The V gene is TRBV27, the J gene TRBJ2-2; 9 bases agree with TRBD2. Germline trimming cut 5 bases from V and 6 bases from J; bases unmatched to any gene: 13. Germline lookup yields CDR1 MNHEY and CDR2 SMNVEV (reference sequence). There are 17 residues in the CDR3. Written as DNA, the CDR3 is TGTGCCAGCAGTCAAAGATCAACGACTAGCGGAGCCGGGGAGCTGTTTTTT. The encoded protein is CASSQRSTTSGAGELFF.

The CDR3 nucleotides are TGTGCCAGCAACCGCCCGACAGGGCAAGAGACCCAGTACTTC. It encodes CASNRPTGQETQYF. The rearrangement uses TRBV5-5 and TRBJ2-5; the match to TRBD1 covers 7 bases. After removal of 6 bases from V and 2 bases from J, the junction contained 7 bases not matched to a gene. The CDR3 extends over 14 amino acids. Germline V gives CDR1 SGHKS, CDR2 YYEKEE (reference sequence).

V gene TRBV4-3 combines with J gene TRBJ1-5; no firm D call. V was trimmed by 0 bases and J by 7 bases, leaving 7 bases between them. CDR1 is LGHNA, CDR2 YSLEER, per germline. CDR3 length: 13 residues. CDR3 amino acids: CASSQDRWQPQHF. The CDR3 DNA follows: TGCGCCAGCAGCCAAGACCGGTGGCAGCCCCAGCATTTT.

About this clone itself: One end of the junction varies from germline; a read error may be responsible. The chain couples TRBV28 to TRBJ2-7; D uncertain. Germline V gene lookup returns CDR1 MDHEN and CDR2 SYDVKM. This CDR3 contains 11 residues. The chain's CDR3 is CASSLKQTNWF. The CDR3 region has the DNA TGTGCCAGCAGTTTAAAGCAAACGAATTGGTTC.

The chain is built from TRBV5-4 and TRBJ2-1; weak D call: TRBD1 (5 bases). V was trimmed by 0 bases and J by 8 bases, leaving 9 bases between them. Germline loops: CDR1 SGHNT, CDR2 YYREEE (reference sequence). The CDR3 contains 13 residues. Here the CDR3 reads CASSLAKGDEQFF. In DNA form, the CDR3 reads TGTGCCAGCAGCTTGGCTAAAGGGGATGAGCAGTTCTTC.

The V gene is TRBV4-3, the J gene TRBJ1-1; 8 nucleotides agree with TRBD1. The CDR3 consists of 16 residues. The trim removed 2 bases at V and 1 base at J, leaving 6 bases unmatched. Germline-derived CDR1 and CDR2 are LGHNA and YSLEER. The CDR3 DNA reads as TGCGCCAGCAGCCAACAGAGGACAGGGCAGAACACTGAAGCTTTCTTT. Its protein is CASSQQRTGQNTEAFF.

The CDR3 is CASTSGGPNTEAFF. The CDR3 coding sequence is TGCGCCAGCACCTCAGGGGGCCCGAACACTGAAGCTTTCTTT. The chain recombines TRBV5-1 with TRBJ1-1; 8 bases match TRBD1. CDR1 is SGHRS and CDR2 is YFSETQ in the germline V gene. With 6 bases clipped from V and 1 base from J, the junction kept 5 bases outside the gene matches. The CDR3 has 14 residues.

The chain is built from TRBV4-1 and TRBJ2-3; 10 nucleotides align to TRBD2. This CDR3 contains 16 residues. Germline lookup yields CDR1 MGHRA and CDR2 YSYEKL. The V and J ends lost 1 base and 0 bases, in that order; junction bases with no gene match: 1. The CDR3 spells CASSQGLAGSTDTQYF. In nucleotides, the CDR3 is TGCGCCAGCAGCCAAGGACTAGCGGGTAGCACAGATACGCAGTATTTT.

CDR3 sequence (DNA): TGTGCCAGCAGTTACGGGGACTTCCAAGAGACCCAGTACTTC. Its translation: CASSYGDFQETQYF. V and J are TRBV6-6 and TRBJ2-5; D is possibly TRBD2 (6 bases). V was pared by 2 bases and J by 1 base, with 8 bases between. The germline gives CDR1 MNHNY, CDR2 SVGAGI (reference sequence). The CDR3 covers 14 residues.

J is TRBJ2-1 and V is TRBV7-8, with 11 bases aligning to TRBD2. The CDR3 sequence is 18 residues long. The trim removed 2 bases at V and 2 bases at J, leaving 8 bases unmatched. Germline V gene data show CDR1 as SGHVS and CDR2 as FQNEAQ. CDR3 in DNA: TGTGCCAGCAGCTTACCCCGGAGACTAGCGGGACCCTACAATGAGCAGTTCTTC. This translates into CASSLPRRLAGPYNEQFF.

The chain links TRBV28 to TRBJ1-4; D not certain. The germline gives CDR1 MDHEN, CDR2 SYDVKM. CDR3 size: 15 residues. V lost 4 bases, J lost 7 bases, and 16 bases lay in between. The CDR3 spells CASSSTRDTVEKLFF. The CDR3 bases are TGTGCCAGCAGTTCCACGCGGGATACGGTTGAAAAACTGTTTTTT.

This chain joins TRBV10-3 and TRBJ2-5; TRBD1 agrees at 9 bases. With V trimmed by 6 bases and J by 5 bases, 1 base remained unmatched. The V gene's germline CDR1 is ENHRY and CDR2 SYGVKD. CDR3 length: 12 residues. This CDR3 is CAIRDRGETQYF. CDR3 DNA sequence: TGTGCCATCAGGGACAGGGGTGAGACCCAGTACTTC.

V usage is TRBV7-8 and J usage is TRBJ1-1, with a possible D match to TRBD1 (5 bases). Trimming cost V 1 base and J 10 bases, with 13 bases left between them. The germline CDR1 and CDR2 sequences are SGHVS and FQNEAQ. The CDR3 extends over 13 amino acids. The CDR3 bases are TGTGCCAGCAGCTTAGGGGGGGACCTCCGAGCTTTCTTT. This codes for CASSLGGDLRAFF.

The rearrangement uses TRBV6-5 and TRBJ2-1, with 11 bases identical to TRBD1. Germline trimming cut 0 bases from V and 6 bases from J; bases unmatched to any gene: 4. The CDR3 covers 16 residues. CDR1 and CDR2 from the germline V gene are MNHEY and SVGAGI. DNA of the CDR3: TGTGCCAGCAGTTACTCCGGGACAGGGGGGATCAATGAGCAGTTCTTC. It encodes CASSYSGTGGINEQFF.

The chain joins TRBV7-3 to TRBJ2-1; 9 nucleotides agree with TRBD2. The CDR3 consists of 15 residues. The ends lost 1 base at V and 6 bases at J; junction bases unmatched: 4. CDR1 is SGHTA, CDR2 FQGTGA, per germline. The CDR3 nucleotides are TGTGCCAGCAGCTTAATAGCGGGAGAGAGCAATGAGCAGTTCTTC. Encoded protein: CASSLIAGESNEQFF. The variable domain in full, with the rest retrieved from reference TRBV7-3 and TRBJ2-1, is GAGVSQTPSNKVTEKGKYVELRCDPISGHTALYWYRQSLGQGPEFLIYFQGTGAADDSGLPNDRFFAVRPEGSVSTLKIQRTERGDSAVYLCASSLIAGESNEQFFGPGTRLTVL.

CDR3 DNA sequence: TGCGCCAGCAGCCCCCCCCCAGGGACAGGGGTTTCACCCCTCCACTTT. Its protein is CASSPPPGTGVSPLHF. The rearrangement uses TRBV4-1 and TRBJ1-6; 10 bases fit TRBD1. J lost 9 bases, V lost 4 bases, and 9 bases had no gene match. The V gene's germline CDR1 is MGHRA and CDR2 YSYEKL. The CDR3 length is 16 residues.

This chain uses TRBV30 with TRBJ2-7; D call uncertain. This CDR3 is 12 amino acids long. The germline V gene has CDR1 GTSNPN and CDR2 SVGIG (reference sequence). Deletions cut 3 bases from V and 5 bases from J, with 11 bases between. CDR3 in amino acids: CAWRANQDEQYF. Here the CDR3 DNA reads TGTGCCTGGAGGGCGAATCAGGACGAGCAGTACTTC.

The chain links TRBV9 to TRBJ2-5; the D is unclear. The germline V and J ends were trimmed by 0 bases and 1 base, with 7 bases remaining between them. The CDR3 is 14 amino acids. CDR1 and CDR2 (germline): SGDLS, YYNGEE. CDR3 loop: CASSVDGSQETQYF. Here the CDR3 DNA reads TGTGCCAGCAGCGTAGATGGCAGCCAAGAGACCCAGTACTTC.